This T cell receptor beta chain was captured in a study of blood T cell repertoires in COVID-19. Study context: Acute and convalescent COVID-19 specimens originated in the United States, Italy and Spain. In each case, the material was cDNA or gDNA derived from T cells, B-cell-depleted T cells, or PBMCs.

With 4 bases clipped from V and 5 bases from J, the junction kept 8 bases outside the gene matches. Germline-derived CDR1 and CDR2 are SQVTM and ANQGSEA. The length of the CDR3 is 14 residues. Per the authors' pipeline: Estimates of nucleated cell counts were drawn from the amplification of reference gene primers. Profiled with immunoSEQ multiplex PCR; TCRdb holds only in-frame clones, not every one. V, J and clone size derive from that table, while D and trimming were established from the DNA sequence. The table lists roughly 300,000 clones, more than 75% of them singletons. This sequence originates from a woman in her fifties or sixties who had recovered from COVID-19. The source material was peripheral blood. This chain connects TRBV29-1 to TRBJ2-1, with 7 bases aligning to TRBD2. The chain's CDR3 is CSVVDLGGDNEQFF. Written as DNA, the CDR3 is TGCAGCGTTGTGGACTTGGGAGGGGACAATGAGCAGTTCTTC.